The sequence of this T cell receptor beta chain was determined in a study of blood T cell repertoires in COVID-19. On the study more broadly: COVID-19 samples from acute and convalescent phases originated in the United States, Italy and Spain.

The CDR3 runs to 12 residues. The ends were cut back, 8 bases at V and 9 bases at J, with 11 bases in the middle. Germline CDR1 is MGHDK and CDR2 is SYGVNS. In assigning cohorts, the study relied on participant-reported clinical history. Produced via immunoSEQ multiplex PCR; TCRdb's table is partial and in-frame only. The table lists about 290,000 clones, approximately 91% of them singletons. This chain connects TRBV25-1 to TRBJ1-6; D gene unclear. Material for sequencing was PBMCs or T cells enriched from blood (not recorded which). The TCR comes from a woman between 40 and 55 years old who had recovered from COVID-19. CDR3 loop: CASSEEGSPLHF. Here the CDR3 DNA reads TGTGCCAGCTCAGAAGAGGGTTCACCCCTCCACTTT.